These 5 T cell receptor beta chains came from one sample sequenced in a study of blood T cell repertoires in COVID-19. Profiling relied on immunoSEQ multiplex PCR, and the TCRdb table lists in-frame clones only, not all of them. The sample lists about 430,000 clones, about 88% occurring once. Sequencing was carried out using PBMCs or T cells enriched from blood (not recorded which). Source of these receptors: a woman in her late teens or twenties who had been exposed to COVID-19.

The rearrangement joins TRBV27 to TRBJ2-7; the D gene is possibly TRBD2 (5 bases). Trimming removed 2 bases at V and 7 bases at J, with 15 bases between. Germline CDR1 reads MNHEY; CDR2 reads SMNVEV (reference sequence). The CDR3 is made up of 14 amino acids. The CDR3: CASSLIGGSGEQYF. The CDR3 coding sequence is TGTGCCAGCAGTTTAATCGGCGGCTCGGGGGAGCAGTACTTC.

The genes are TRBV2 and TRBJ2-2; TRBD2 aligns across 11 bases. The length of the CDR3 is 16 residues. V lost 6 bases to trimming and J lost 1 base; unmatched junction nucleotides: 4. Germline-derived CDR1 and CDR2 are SNHLY and FYNNEI. In DNA form, the CDR3 reads TGTGCCAGCAGGGGGACTAGCGGAAGGAACACCGGGGAGCTGTTTTTT. Amino acids: CASRGTSGRNTGELFF.

This rearrangement joins TRBV19 to TRBJ2-5; D possibly corresponds to TRBD1 (6 bases). CDR3 length: 16 amino acids. The germline V gene has CDR1 LNHDA and CDR2 SQIVND (reference sequence). Trimming pared 4 bases from V and 2 bases from J, leaving 17 bases between. CDR3 nucleotide sequence: TGTGCCAGTAGTAATCCTCCGGGACATAGACAAGAGACCCAGTACTTC. It yields the protein CASSNPPGHRQETQYF.

This chain connects TRBV12-3 or TRBV12-4 to TRBJ2-7; D is possibly TRBD1 (5 bases). The CDR3 is 13 residues long. V was pared by 8 bases and J by 3 bases, with 14 bases between. For the CDR3, the DNA is TGTGCCAGCGCGTCCGGACACTACTACGAGCAGTACTTC. It is translated as CASASGHYYEQYF.

DNA of the CDR3: TGCGCCAGCAGCCATAGACAGTACGATGAAAAACTGTTTTTT. Protein sequence: CASSHRQYDEKLFF. V usage is TRBV4-3 and J usage is TRBJ1-4, with D possibly TRBD1 on 5 matching bases. Trimming pared 3 bases from V and 6 bases from J, leaving 11 bases between. Germline CDR1 is LGHNA and CDR2 is YSLEER. The CDR3 extends over 14 amino acids.